This T cell receptor beta chain was recorded in a study of cytomegalovirus exposure and HLA in healthy donors. General study results and limits: The study flagged 150 to 200 TCR beta chains as cytomegalovirus-associated. In a later analysis, most CMV-associated TCR beta chains appeared HLA-restricted.

The PCR ran on 60 Vbeta and 13 Jbeta primers. Method: immunoSEQ multiplex PCR; TCRdb's copy keeps in-frame clones and lacks some. The data show 100,000 to 150,000 clones, 65% to 80% seen once. Looked up from germline, CDR1 is SSHAT and CDR2 is FNYEAQ (reference sequence). The V end lost 1 base, the J end lost 9 bases, and 10 bases lay between the germline ends. The CDR3 covers 14 residues. On this clone: What it recognizes is unknown.

This TCR derives from a man aged 55 to 70 in good health and CMV-seropositive. The sample taken for sequencing was PBMCs. The chain joins TRBV7-7 to TRBJ1-6; D remains unclear. CDR3 amino acids: CASSLGPPGSPLHF. DNA for the CDR3: TGTGCCAGCAGCTTAGGACCACCAGGTTCACCCCTCCACTTT.